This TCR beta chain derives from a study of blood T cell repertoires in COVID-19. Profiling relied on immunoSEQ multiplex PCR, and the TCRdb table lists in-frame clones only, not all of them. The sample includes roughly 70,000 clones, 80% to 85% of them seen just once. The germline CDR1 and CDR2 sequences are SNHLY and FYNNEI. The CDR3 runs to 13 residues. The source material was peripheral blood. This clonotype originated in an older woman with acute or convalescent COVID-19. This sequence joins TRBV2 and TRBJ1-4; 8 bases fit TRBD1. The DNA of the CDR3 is TGTGCGACGACAGGGGTCCCTATTGAAAAACTGTTTTTT. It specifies CATTGVPIEKLFF.